The 26 T cell receptor beta chains in this list originate from one sample, sequenced in a study of T-cell reconstitution after alpha-beta-depleted transplantation in children. Preparation of the TCRbeta library used unique molecular identifiers. TCRdb processed the PCR reads anew with MiXCR; each CDR3 protein has one entry. The sample shows hundreds of thousands of distinct CDR3 sequences, 16% of them seen only once. The material was PBMCs, mostly from graft donor cells, obtained 360 days after TCRalphabeta/CD19-depleted stem cell transplant. The receptors originated from a male patient aged 10 to 17 who had a stem cell transplant for acute lymphoblastic leukemia, so the T cells may come from the graft donor.

The sample holds many counts of this clonotype. The chain links TRBV11-1 to TRBJ2-1, with 11 bases matching TRBD2. Germline V gene lookup returns CDR1 SGHAT and CDR2 FQDESV (reference sequence). Trimming took 1 base from V and 3 from J; bases not matched to a gene: 8. This CDR3 comprises 18 residues. In nucleotides, the CDR3 is TGTGCCAGCAGCTTAGGTCTAGCGGGAGGTTTTAACTACAATGAGCAGTTCTTC. It yields the protein CASSLGLAGGFNYNEQFF.

This clonotype was counted at least ten times. One end of the junction fails to match germline, which may point to a read error. The chain has TRBV7-3 and TRBJ2-7; D gene unclear. Germline V gives CDR1 SGHTA, CDR2 FQGTGA. The CDR3 totals 13 residues. The CDR3 loop is CASSSSPSYEQYF. The CDR3 nucleotides are TGCGCCAGCAGCTCTTCCCCCTCCTACGAGCAGTACTTC.

The sample holds a few counts of this clonotype. The chain recombines TRBV29-1 with TRBJ2-3, with 13 positions matching TRBD2. Germline CDR1 is SQVTM and CDR2 is ANQGSEA. With V trimmed by 7 bases and J by 4 bases, 5 bases remained unmatched. The CDR3 length is 14 residues. Written as DNA, the CDR3 is TGCAGCGCTCGGACTAGCGGGAGCCCAGATACGCAGTATTTT. It specifies CSARTSGSPDTQYF.

This clonotype has a handful of counts. The chain employs TRBV20-1 and TRBJ2-3; no clear D. In germline, CDR1 is DFQATT, CDR2 SNEGSKA (reference sequence). The CDR3 is 13 amino acids. Trimming removed 3 bases at V and 9 bases at J, with 16 bases between. As DNA, the CDR3 is TGCAGTGCTAGCGTTGTAAAGAAAGTGACGCAGTATTTT. This gives the protein CSASVVKKVTQYF.

The chain uses TRBV3-1 and TRBJ1-4; the D gene is possibly TRBD1 (6 bases). The germline V gene has CDR1 LGHDT and CDR2 YNNKEL (reference sequence). This CDR3 spans 15 amino acids. V was trimmed by 3 bases and J by 5 bases, leaving 13 bases between them. The CDR3 sequence is CASSQRDTKNEKLFF. The DNA of the CDR3 is TGTGCCAGCAGCCAGCGGGACACCAAAAATGAAAAACTGTTTTTT.

The table lists this clonotype with a few counts. The J gene is TRBJ2-2, the V gene TRBV7-6; 8 bases line up with TRBD1. The V gene end was trimmed by 1 base and the J gene end by 7 bases; junction bases not matched to a gene: 11. The germline V gene has CDR1 SGHVS and CDR2 FNYEAQ. The CDR3 extends over 17 amino acids. The chain's CDR3 is CASSLEERDRSIGELFF. CDR3 DNA sequence: TGTGCCAGCAGCTTAGAGGAACGGGACAGGTCCATCGGGGAGCTGTTTTTT.

This clonotype was counted between two and nine times. This sequence joins TRBV15 and TRBJ2-7; no clear D gene. This CDR3 spans 14 amino acids. V was trimmed by 0 bases and J by 5 bases, leaving 11 bases between them. CDR1 and CDR2 (germline): LNHNV, YYDKDF (reference sequence). Here the CDR3 DNA reads TGTGCCACCAGCAGAGATGCGCTCCAGCACGAGCAGTACTTC. Protein: CATSRDALQHEQYF.

The chain has TRBV13 and TRBJ2-1; no firm D call. The V end lost 1 base, the J end lost 2 bases, and 12 bases lay between the germline ends. The CDR3 runs 16 residues. CDR1 is PRHDT and CDR2 is FYEKMQ in the germline V gene (reference sequence). In DNA, the CDR3 is TGTGCCAGCAGCTTAGCCCTGATAGACGCCTACAATGAGCAGTTCTTC. Encoded protein: CASSLALIDAYNEQFF.

This chain joins TRBV5-1 and TRBJ2-7; the match to TRBD1 covers 7 bases. Germline V lookup: CDR1 SGHRS, CDR2 YFSETQ. V lost 5 bases and J lost 0; bases outside the gene matches: 8. This CDR3 is built from 15 residues. The CDR3 bases are TGCGCCAGCAGGAGAGGGGGCACAAGCTCCTACGAGCAGTACTTC. Protein sequence: CASRRGGTSSYEQYF.

The rearrangement links TRBV29-1 to TRBJ2-5, with 12 bases matching TRBD1. Unmatched junction bases numbered 8, after V lost 1 base and J lost 5 bases. Germline values: CDR1 SQVTM, CDR2 ANQGSEA. This CDR3 has 16 amino acids. Written as DNA, the CDR3 is TGCAGCGTTGAAGGTGGGACAGGGGGCCTCGGGGAGACCCAGTACTTC. This translates into CSVEGGTGGLGETQYF.

This clonotype was seen many times. This chain uses TRBV28 with TRBJ2-5; 9 nucleotides line up with TRBD2. Trimming at V came to 7 bases and at J to 5 bases, leaving 8 bases not matched to a gene. Germline V CDR1 and CDR2: MDHEN, SYDVKM. The CDR3 totals 14 residues. The CDR3 DNA follows: TGTGCCAGCAACTTAGCGGGAGTCCGGGAGACCCAGTACTTC. It encodes CASNLAGVRETQYF.

The table lists this clonotype with many counts. This sequence joins TRBV6-5 and TRBJ2-4, with 7 bases aligning to TRBD1. Looked up from germline, CDR1 is MNHEY and CDR2 is SVGAGI. This CDR3 region has 14 residues. Losses at the gene ends were 4 bases for V and 5 bases for J; bases not matched to a gene: 5. The CDR3 DNA reads TGTGCCAGCAGTTTCGACAGGGCCCAAAACATTCAGTACTTC. Residues: CASSFDRAQNIQYF.

The chain couples TRBV6-5 to TRBJ1-2; possible D gene TRBD1, 5 bases. With 0 bases removed from V and 4 bases from J, the gap between germline ends came to 9 bases. The CDR3 has 14 residues. From germline, CDR1 is MNHEY and CDR2 SVGAGI. The CDR3 loop is CASSYSATAYGYTF. The CDR3 DNA follows: TGTGCCAGCAGTTACTCCGCGACAGCCTATGGCTACACCTTC.

This clonotype showed up just a few times. The CDR3 DNA is TGTGCCACCAGCAGCGCTTATCAGAGGACGGATAGCAATCAGCCCCAGCATTTT. Its translation is CATSSAYQRTDSNQPQHF. J is TRBJ1-5 and V is TRBV15, with D unclear. The V end lost 3 bases, the J end lost 0 bases, and 18 bases lay between the germline ends. Germline CDR1 reads LNHNV; CDR2 reads YYDKDF (reference sequence). This CDR3 has 18 residues.

This sequence joins TRBV7-8 and TRBJ1-1; 11 bases are a match to TRBD1. The CDR3 length is 14 residues. CDR1 and CDR2 (germline): SGHVS, FQNEAQ. Losses at the gene ends were 7 bases for V and 2 bases for J; bases not matched to a gene: 3. The CDR3 spells CASTDRGRNTEAFF. The CDR3 DNA reads TGTGCCAGCACGGACAGGGGGCGAAACACTGAAGCTTTCTTT.

The table lists this clonotype with a few counts. The chain combines TRBV29-1 with TRBJ2-7, with 11 bases fitting TRBD2. The J segment lost 4 bases and the V segment lost 2 bases, leaving 13 bases of the junction unmatched. Germline CDR1 and CDR2: SQVTM and ANQGSEA. The length of the CDR3 is 17 residues. CDR3 DNA sequence: TGCAGCGTTGAATTGGGGGTGACTAGCGGGAAGGTGTACGAGCAGTACTTC. It is translated as CSVELGVTSGKVYEQYF.

This sequence joins TRBV6-2 or TRBV6-3 and TRBJ2-3; the D is unclear. Germline V gives CDR1 MNHEY, CDR2 SVGEGT. V was trimmed by 3 bases and J by 5 bases, leaving 15 bases between them. The length of the CDR3 is 15 residues. CDR3 residues: CASSYEPPIVDTQYF. CDR3 in DNA: TGTGCCAGCAGTTATGAACCACCAATCGTAGATACGCAGTATTTT.

This clonotype turned up a few times. V and J are TRBV11-2 and TRBJ1-6; no clear D gene. CDR3 length: 15 residues. Trimming took 0 bases from V and 10 from J, leaving 13 bases between them. In germline, CDR1 is SGHAT, CDR2 FQNNGV. CDR3: CASSLELVAGSPLHF. The CDR3 DNA reads as TGTGCCAGCAGCTTAGAACTCGTGGCAGGCTCACCCCTCCACTTT.

This clonotype was counted a few times. The junction differs from germline at one of its ends, possibly a read error. The J gene is TRBJ2-7, the V gene TRBV11-2; D ambiguous. The CDR3 extends over 11 amino acids. Per germline, CDR1 SGHAT and CDR2 FQNNGV. The CDR3 here is CASSLGYGQYF. The CDR3 DNA reads as TGTGCCAGCAGTCTAGGTTACGGGCAGTACTTC.

This clonotype was found many times. The gene calls are TRBV5-1 and TRBJ2-3, with 11 bases identical to TRBD2. Trimming removed 3 bases from V and 2 bases from J; junction bases left unmatched: 5. The CDR3 runs to 16 residues. Germline CDR1 is SGHRS and CDR2 is YFSETQ. The CDR3 loop reads CASSYPGLAVTDTQYF. Here the CDR3 DNA reads TGCGCCAGCAGCTACCCGGGACTAGCGGTCACAGATACGCAGTATTTT.

This sequence joins TRBV10-3 and TRBJ2-1; the match to TRBD2 covers 11 bases. V was pared by 5 bases and J by 5 bases, with 8 bases of the junction left unmatched. This CDR3 comprises 16 residues. Germline CDR1 ENHRY, CDR2 SYGVKD. The CDR3 sequence: CAISTSGTSGDNEQFF. DNA of the CDR3: TGTGCCATCAGTACGTCCGGGACTAGCGGCGACAATGAGCAGTTCTTC.

On this clonotype: Since a much larger clone is just one base distant, this may be a read error. The chain has TRBV4-2 and TRBJ2-5; D is undetermined. Gene TRBJ2-1 matches the end of the DNA better, so the J call may be wrong. CDR3 length: 14 residues. The germline V gene has CDR1 LGHNA and CDR2 YNFKEQ. This CDR3 reads CASSQPNAEETQFF. DNA for the CDR3: TGTGCCAGCAGCCAGCCCAATGCAGAGGAGACCCAGTTCTTC.

This clonotype was found a few times. This chain uses TRBV5-1 with TRBJ1-3, with D perhaps TRBD1 (5 bases). The CDR3 covers 18 residues. The germline V and J ends were trimmed by 0 bases and 0 bases, with 16 bases remaining between them. Per germline, CDR1 SGHRS and CDR2 YFSETQ. CDR3: CASSLAGSRANSGNTIYF. Here the CDR3 DNA reads TGCGCCAGCAGCTTGGCCGGCTCCAGGGCCAACTCTGGAAACACCATATATTTT.

The rearrangement links TRBV6-4 to TRBJ2-7; TRBD1 matches at 9 bases. CDR1 is MRHNA, CDR2 SNTAGT, per germline. This CDR3 spans 16 amino acids. V was clipped by 0 bases and J by 6 bases; unmatched bases: 9. The CDR3 region is CASSDSTGGPLSEQYF. CDR3 DNA: TGTGCCAGCAGTGACTCCACAGGGGGCCCTCTCAGCGAGCAGTACTTC.

This clonotype was observed a few times. The chain recombines TRBV7-9 with TRBJ2-2; perhaps TRBD1 as D (6 bases). The CDR3 has 17 residues. V was trimmed by 7 bases and J by 6 bases, leaving 24 bases between them. Per germline, CDR1 SEHNR and CDR2 FQNEAQ (reference sequence). CDR3 DNA sequence: TGTGCCAGCAACGGACTCACAGGGAGTCGTCTGTCCGGGGAGCTGTTTTTT. It translates to CASNGLTGSRLSGELFF.

This clonotype came up a few times. J is TRBJ2-3 and V is TRBV3-1; no definite D call. This CDR3 comprises 16 residues. CDR1 is LGHDT and CDR2 is YNNKEL in the germline V gene (reference sequence). Trimming took off 0 bases at V and 0 bases at J, with 10 bases between the two ends. CDR3 loop: CASSQEGAVSTDTQYF. For the CDR3, the DNA is TGTGCCAGCAGCCAAGAAGGAGCAGTGAGCACAGATACGCAGTATTTT.